This TCR beta chain was obtained from a study of blood T cells in healthy people across ages. Through a sample-barcoded 5' primer and a J-beta primer mix, a second PCR was run for roughly 6 to 11 cycles. TCRdb ran MiXCR on the 5' RACE reads and lists one entry per CDR3 protein. The sample lists hundreds of thousands of distinct CDR3 sequences, 56% seen once, with roughly 26% in the top ten. This clonotype was picked up a small number of times. Its antigen is undetermined. Study-level findings and limits: The fall in TCR beta diversity per million T cells was roughly linear with age.

Sample donors were healthy Caucasian individuals that came from Russia, aged roughly 6 to 95. Every donor contributed around 10 milliliters of peripheral blood by blood draw. The specimen sequenced was blood. This receptor was taken from a man in his forties in good health.

DNA of the CDR3: TGTGCCAGCAACTTATACAGGGGCTCTGGGGCCAACGTCCTGACTTTC. It yields the protein CASNLYRGSGANVLTF. The chain carries TRBV12-3 or TRBV12-4 and TRBJ2-6, with TRBD1 matching 7 bases. V was clipped by 7 bases and J by 0 bases; unmatched bases: 6. There are 16 residues in the CDR3.